What follows are 4 T cell receptor beta chains derived from one specimen sequenced in a study of blood T cell repertoires in COVID-19. Using immunoSEQ multiplex PCR, the repertoire was profiled, and TCRdb retains in-frame clones only, with some absent. The table shows under 150,000 clones, with around 80% occurring only once. Material for sequencing was peripheral blood. These receptors were obtained from a woman between 50 and 59 years old with acute or convalescent COVID-19.

The J gene is TRBJ2-5, the V gene TRBV6-2 or TRBV6-3; 11 bases agree with TRBD2. V was pared by 6 bases and J by 7 bases, with 10 bases of the junction left unmatched. The CDR3 runs to 15 residues. CDR1 MNHEY and CDR2 SVGEGT come from the germline V gene. The CDR3 region is CASSSSGGPTGTQYF. The DNA for the CDR3 is TGTGCCAGCAGCTCTAGCGGGGGGCCTACCGGGACCCAGTACTTC.

In its sample, this clone was seen once. The chain combines TRBV6-1 with TRBJ1-6; D gene uncertain. The CDR3 loop spans 17 amino acids. V was pared by 1 base and J by 1 base, with 11 bases between. CDR1 is MNHNS, CDR2 SASEGT, per germline. CDR3 region: CASSEEVGISYNSPLHF. The CDR3 DNA reads as TGTGCCAGCAGTGAAGAGGTGGGCATATCCTATAATTCACCCCTCCACTTT.

The CDR3 bases are TGTGCCACCACAACAGGGGGCTCCGGGGCCAACGTCCTGACTTTC. Translating gives CATTTGGSGANVLTF. The V call is TRBV6-5, the J call TRBJ2-6; the match to TRBD1 covers 9 bases. The CDR3 covers 15 residues. J gave up 4 bases and V 10 bases, and 8 bases lay outside the gene matches. Germline CDR1 and CDR2: MNHEY and SVGAGI.

The chain recombines TRBV2 with TRBJ1-6; weak D call: TRBD1 (6 bases). Germline V gene sequence: CDR1 SNHLY, CDR2 FYNNEI. The CDR3 has 15 residues. V was cut by 1 base and J by 7 bases, with 11 bases left in between. CDR3 in amino acids: CASSEDRVLNSPLHF. The CDR3 DNA follows: TGTGCCAGCAGTGAAGACAGGGTACTGAATTCACCCCTCCACTTT.